The 29 T cell receptor beta chains below come from one sample, sequenced in a study of prognosis after radiotherapy for stage I lung cancer. From genomic DNA, two-round multiplex PCR was used to amplify TCR beta CDR3. Primers specific to each TRBV and TRBJ gene were used in first-round PCR. TCRdb passed the multiplex PCR reads through MiXCR, listing each CDR3 protein once. The sample includes 25,000 to 35,000 distinct CDR3 sequences, 32% of them seen just once. Sequencing was performed on PBMCs, taken before or after stereotactic body radiation therapy (not recorded which). The receptors come from a donor aged 50 or older with non-small cell lung cancer.

This clonotype came up many times. J is TRBJ2-1 and V is TRBV15; D is uncertain. Germline loops: CDR1 LNHNV, CDR2 YYDKDF (reference sequence). The V gene lost 8 bases and the J gene lost 7 bases, with 27 bases spanning the gap. This CDR3 has 17 residues. DNA for the CDR3: TGTGCCACCCACTCGGATGGGCGGTACAGATTGTGGAATGAGCAGTTCTTC. It translates to CATHSDGRYRLWNEQFF.

Points on this clonotype: This may arise from a read error, as a much more abundant clone is one base away. The chain carries TRBV11-2 and TRBJ2-1; unclear D gene. Germline values: CDR1 SGHAT, CDR2 FQNNGV. V was pared by 4 bases and J by 8 bases, with 9 bases between. The CDR3 is 12 amino acids. The CDR3 is CASSSSGYEQFF. The CDR3 DNA reads TGTGCCAGCAGCTCCTCGGGCTATGAGCAGTTCTTC.

In its sample, this clonotype was seen many times. The V gene is TRBV4-1, the J gene TRBJ2-4, with TRBD2 matching 7 bases. Unmatched junction bases numbered 10, after V lost 3 bases and J lost 5 bases. Germline loops: CDR1 MGHRA, CDR2 YSYEKL. CDR3 length equals 16 residues. This CDR3 reads CASSQGGGGRENIQYF. The CDR3 nucleotides are TGCGCCAGCAGCCAGGGCGGGGGTGGCCGGGAAAACATTCAGTACTTC.

Note on this clonotype: At one of its ends the junction is not consistent with the germline gene, which may arise from a read error. CDR3 sequence reads: CASMRTGSVANVLTF. The CDR3 DNA reads as TGTGCCAGCATGCGTACAGGGTCTGTGGCCAACGTCCTGACTTTC. V is TRBV2 and J is TRBJ2-6; tentatively, D is TRBD1 (6 bases). CDR3 length: 15 amino acids. The germline CDR1 and CDR2 sequences are SNHLY and FYNNEI.

There are many counts of this clonotype. CDR3 DNA sequence: TGTGCCAGACTCCCCTGGCCTGGGGACACTGAAGCTTTCTTT. Encoded protein: CARLPWPGDTEAFF. V gene TRBV12-3 or TRBV12-4 combines with J gene TRBJ1-1, with no clear D. V lost 9 bases and J 3 bases, leaving 17 bases between the germline ends. CDR3 size: 14 residues.

Sample share makes this clonotype medium-sized. The chain couples TRBV7-8 to TRBJ2-5; D perhaps matches TRBD1 (6 bases). The germline V gene has CDR1 SGHVS and CDR2 FQNEAQ. The CDR3 contains 17 residues. V dropped 1 base and J dropped 2 bases, with 17 bases sitting between them. The CDR3: CASSLVGAVPGQETQYF. Written as DNA, the CDR3 is TGTGCCAGCAGCTTAGTGGGGGCGGTCCCGGGTCAAGAGACCCAGTACTTC. Looking up the rest from reference TRBV7-8 and TRBJ2-5 gives the full variable domain: GAGVSQSPRYKVAKRGQDVALRCDPISGHVSLFWYQQALGQGPEFLTYFQNEAQLDKSGLPSDRFFAERPEGSVSTLKIQRTQQEDSAVYLCASSLVGAVPGQETQYFGPGTRLLVL.

The CDR3 loop reads CASRKSGRRDEQYF. The CDR3 nucleotides are TGTGCCAGCAGAAAATCAGGACGTCGGGACGAGCAGTACTTC. The chain is built from TRBV6-1 and TRBJ2-7; D unclear. V was clipped by 6 bases and J by 5 bases, with 17 bases between them. The germline CDR1 and CDR2 sequences are MNHNS and SASEGT. The CDR3 is made up of 14 amino acids.

This clonotype was counted a few times. The V gene is TRBV20-1, the J gene TRBJ2-4; TRBD2 matches at 7 bases. There are 13 residues in the CDR3. Germline CDR1 and CDR2: DFQATT and SNEGSKA (reference sequence). The V segment lost 5 bases and the J segment 3 bases; nucleotides outside the gene matches: 4. CDR3 in DNA: TGCAGTGCTCAACCGGGAGGCAAAAACATTCAGTACTTC. It translates to CSAQPGGKNIQYF.

This clonotype showed up just a few times. The rearrangement uses TRBV19 and TRBJ2-1, with D unresolved. Trimming left V 3 bases short and J 10 bases short, with 13 bases between. The CDR3 has 13 amino acids. The germline gives CDR1 LNHDA, CDR2 SQIVND (reference sequence). In DNA, the CDR3 is TGTGCCAGTAGTATCCCCTTTGTGGGAGAGCAGTTCTTC. Translating gives CASSIPFVGEQFF.

The genes are TRBV12-5 and TRBJ2-1; TRBD1 aligns across 8 bases. Trimming at V came to 9 bases and at J to 10 bases, leaving 14 bases not matched to a gene. Per the germline V gene, CDR1 is LGHNT and CDR2 is FRNRAP. The CDR3 runs to 14 residues. The CDR3 sequence is CASRAGGGVAEQFF. The CDR3 nucleotides read TGTGCTAGCCGCGCAGGGGGCGGGGTAGCGGAGCAGTTCTTC.

This chain links TRBV20-1 with TRBJ2-1, with no clear D. CDR1 is DFQATT and CDR2 is SNEGSKA in the germline V gene (reference sequence). This CDR3 region has 14 residues. The ends were cut back, 0 bases at V and 4 bases at J, with 10 bases in the middle. This CDR3 reads CSARDRTHYNEQFF. In DNA, the CDR3 is TGCAGTGCTAGAGACAGGACCCATTACAATGAGCAGTTCTTC.

In the case of this clonotype: Just one base apart from a much larger clone, this may be a read error. The chain recombines TRBV20-1 with TRBJ2-7; weak D call: TRBD2 (5 bases). V shed 0 bases and J shed 5 bases, with 17 bases lying between them. Germline V gene sequence: CDR1 DFQATT, CDR2 SNEGSKA (reference sequence). The CDR3 runs 15 residues. CDR3 in DNA: TGCAGTGCTAGAGATGGGAGCATGGGTCGGCACGAGCAGTACTTC. This gives the protein CSARDGSMGRHEQYF.

Comment on this clonotype: Germline and junction disagree at one end, which may indicate a read error. This rearrangement joins TRBV6-5 to TRBJ2-2; the match to TRBD1 covers 7 bases. Germline V lookup: CDR1 MNHEY, CDR2 SVGAGI. The CDR3 sequence is 15 residues long. The CDR3 reads CASSWIGTVTWELFF. In DNA, the CDR3 is TGTGCCAGCAGTTGGATCGGGACAGTCACCTGGGAGCTGTTTTTT.

This clonotype came up many times. This chain uses TRBV7-8 with TRBJ2-6; unclear D gene. With 4 bases removed from V and 3 bases from J, the gap between germline ends came to 4 bases. Germline V gene lookup returns CDR1 SGHVS and CDR2 FQNEAQ. This CDR3 has 13 amino acids. The CDR3 here is CASSSLGANVLTF. CDR3 DNA: TGTGCCAGCAGCTCCCTTGGGGCCAACGTCCTGACTTTC.

This clonotype was recorded only once. This may come from a read error, since a much larger clone is one base off. The chain employs TRBV18 and TRBJ1-1; tentative D call: TRBD1 (6 bases). V lost 6 bases and J 0 bases, leaving 14 bases between the germline ends. There are 15 residues in the CDR3. CDR1 and CDR2 (germline): KGHSH, LQKENI. CDR3 amino acids: CASSRGRSMNTEAFF. CDR3 sequence (DNA): TGTGCCAGCTCTCGGGGGCGTTCGATGAACACTGAAGCTTTCTTT. Supplemented by reference TRBV18 and TRBJ1-1, the full variable domain reads NAGVMQNPRHLVRRRGQEARLRCSPMKGHSHVYWYRQLPEEGLKFMVYLQKENIIDESGMPKERFSAEFPKEGPSILRIQQVVRGDSAAYFCASSRGRSMNTEAFFGQGTRLTVV.

This clonotype was counted a single time. V is TRBV7-9 and J is TRBJ2-3; D gene uncertain. The CDR3 contains 15 residues. Germline V CDR1 and CDR2: SEHNR, FQNEAQ (reference sequence). Trimming stripped 6 bases from V and 4 bases from J, with 17 bases between. The CDR3 bases are TGTGCCAGCAGTTTTGGGCACTCCCAGGCAGATACGCAGTATTTT. Its translation is CASSFGHSQADTQYF.

The table lists this clonotype with many counts. V usage is TRBV30 and J usage is TRBJ2-3; no firm D call. The V and J ends lost 4 bases and 2 bases respectively, with 13 bases between them. This CDR3 region has 14 residues. The germline CDR1 and CDR2 sequences are GTSNPN and SVGIG (reference sequence). The CDR3 protein is CAWTLGTTTDTQYF. Here the CDR3 DNA reads TGTGCCTGGACCTTGGGAACTACCACAGATACGCAGTATTTT.

This chain links TRBV5-1 with TRBJ2-2; a possible D gene is TRBD1 (6 bases). The length of the CDR3 is 17 residues. Germline CDR1 is SGHRS and CDR2 is YFSETQ. Trimming cost V 2 bases and J 2 bases, with 16 bases left between them. The CDR3 coding sequence is TGCGCCAGCAGCTTTTCAGGGGACGCACGAAACACCGGGGAGCTGTTTTTT. It encodes CASSFSGDARNTGELFF.

This clonotype is medium-sized (0.01 to 0.1%) in the sample. The J gene is TRBJ2-2, the V gene TRBV27; D is ambiguous. V was cut by 7 bases and J by 6 bases, with 12 bases left in between. CDR1 MNHEY and CDR2 SMNVEV come from the germline V gene (reference sequence). The CDR3 loop spans 13 amino acids. This CDR3 is CASKIVGAGELFF. The CDR3 nucleotides read TGTGCCAGCAAGATCGTCGGCGCCGGGGAGCTGTTTTTT.

This clonotype was recorded many times. This chain links TRBV11-3 with TRBJ2-2, with 14 bases aligning to TRBD2. The germline CDR1 and CDR2 sequences are SGHNT and YENEEA. V trimming: 4 bases; J trimming: 4 bases; junction bases outside the gene matches: 5. The CDR3 extends over 17 amino acids. The CDR3 bases are TGTGCCAGCAGCTCCGGACTAGCGGGAGGTGGCACCGGGGAGCTGTTTTTT. Translation: CASSSGLAGGGTGELFF.

This clonotype was detected only once. This sequence joins TRBV5-1 and TRBJ2-1, with D uncertain. V was trimmed by 4 bases and J by 3 bases, leaving 8 bases between them. Germline CDR1 and CDR2: SGHRS and YFSETQ. The CDR3 contains 13 residues. CDR3 DNA sequence: TGCGCCAGCAGCCCGAACGGCTACAATGAGCAGTTCTTC. Protein product: CASSPNGYNEQFF. Full variable domain (missing parts from reference TRBV5-1 and TRBJ2-1): KAGVTQTPRYLIKTRGQQVTLSCSPISGHRSVSWYQQTPGQGLQFLFEYFSETQRNKGNFPGRFSGRQFSNSRSEMNVSTLELGDSALYLCASSPNGYNEQFFGPGTRLTVL.

This clonotype was counted at least ten times. The rearrangement links TRBV20-1 to TRBJ1-5; no definite D call. CDR1 and CDR2 from the germline V gene are DFQATT and SNEGSKA (reference sequence). This CDR3 comprises 12 residues. Trimming took 0 bases from V and 4 from J, leaving 4 bases between them. The CDR3 DNA reads as TGCAGTGCTAGAGAGTCGAATCAGCCCCAGCATTTT. Its protein is CSARESNQPQHF.

This clonotype was picked up many times. The rearrangement joins TRBV9 to TRBJ2-7; 7 bases align to TRBD2. The V segment lost 3 bases and the J segment 0 bases; nucleotides outside the gene matches: 6. From germline, CDR1 is SGDLS and CDR2 YYNGEE. The CDR3 sequence is 15 residues long. CDR3 in amino acids: CASSATGGFSYEQYF. The CDR3 nucleotides are TGTGCCAGCAGCGCCACGGGAGGCTTCTCCTACGAGCAGTACTTC.

The rearrangement uses TRBV13 and TRBJ2-2; 8 bases agree with TRBD1. Germline CDR1 reads PRHDT; CDR2 reads FYEKMQ (reference sequence). J was trimmed by 4 bases and V by 5 bases; bases with no gene match: 12. The length of the CDR3 is 17 residues. CDR3 nucleotide sequence: TGTGCCAGCAGCAAGGCCTCAGGGGGCGCTAGCACCGGGGAGCTGTTTTTT. Translating it yields CASSKASGGASTGELFF.

This clonotype appeared many times. The chain combines TRBV19 with TRBJ2-7, with 10 bases that match TRBD2. The V segment lost 1 base and the J segment 4 bases; nucleotides outside the gene matches: 7. The CDR3 has 16 amino acids. Looked up from germline, CDR1 is LNHDA and CDR2 is SQIVND (reference sequence). This chain's CDR3 is CASSIVGASGSYEQYF. The CDR3 coding sequence is TGTGCCAGTAGTATAGTAGGGGCTAGCGGGAGTTACGAGCAGTACTTC.

Worth noting for this clonotype: Since a much larger clone is just one base distant, this may be a read error. V usage is TRBV12-3 or TRBV12-4 and J usage is TRBJ2-3, with D unresolved. There are 14 residues in the CDR3. V gave up 1 base and J gave up 6 bases, with 11 bases separating them. The CDR3 loop is CASSLVRCGDTQYF. CDR3 in DNA: TGTGCCAGCAGTTTAGTTCGTTGCGGCGATACGCAGTATTTT.

This clonotype was observed a few times. A far larger clone lies a single base away; this is likely a read error. This chain connects TRBV6-2 or TRBV6-3 to TRBJ2-7; 7 bases line up with TRBD2. V trimming: 5 bases; J trimming: 0 bases; junction bases outside the gene matches: 10. From germline, CDR1 is MNHEY and CDR2 SVGEGT. This CDR3 is built from 16 residues. The CDR3 here is CASSQALGGSSYEQYF. CDR3 in DNA: TGTGCCAGCAGTCAAGCGCTGGGCGGGAGCTCCTACGAGCAGTACTTC.

This clonotype was counted ten times or more. V gene TRBV2 combines with J gene TRBJ2-2; 9 bases map to TRBD2. In germline, CDR1 is SNHLY, CDR2 FYNNEI. With 6 bases clipped from V and 1 base from J, the junction kept 3 bases outside the gene matches. The CDR3 spans 15 residues. CDR3 protein: CASRQAGGNTGELFF. The DNA of the CDR3 is TGTGCCAGCAGACAAGCGGGAGGGAACACCGGGGAGCTGTTTTTT. Complete variable domain (other parts from reference TRBV2 and TRBJ2-2): EPEVTQTPSHQVTQMGQEVILRCVPISNHLYFYWYRQILGQKVEFLVSFYNNEISEKSEIFDDQFSVERPDGSNFTLKIRSTKLEDSAMYFCASRQAGGNTGELFFGEGSRLTVL.

Notes on this clonotype: Mismatch with germline at one junction end may stem from a read error. J is TRBJ2-2 and V is TRBV30; no clear D. The CDR3 is 12 amino acids. Germline values: CDR1 GTSNPN, CDR2 SVGIG (reference sequence). CDR3 sequence (DNA): TGTGCCTGGATGGCCCTTACCGTGGAGCTGTTTTTT. It specifies CAWMALTVELFF. Full variable domain (outside the CDR3, taken from reference TRBV30 and TRBJ2-2): SQTIHQWPATLVQPVGSPLSLECTVEGTSNPNLYWYRQAAGRGLQLLFYSVGIGQISSEVPQNLSASRPQDRQFILSSKKLLLSDSGFYLCAWMALTVELFFGEGSRLTVL.